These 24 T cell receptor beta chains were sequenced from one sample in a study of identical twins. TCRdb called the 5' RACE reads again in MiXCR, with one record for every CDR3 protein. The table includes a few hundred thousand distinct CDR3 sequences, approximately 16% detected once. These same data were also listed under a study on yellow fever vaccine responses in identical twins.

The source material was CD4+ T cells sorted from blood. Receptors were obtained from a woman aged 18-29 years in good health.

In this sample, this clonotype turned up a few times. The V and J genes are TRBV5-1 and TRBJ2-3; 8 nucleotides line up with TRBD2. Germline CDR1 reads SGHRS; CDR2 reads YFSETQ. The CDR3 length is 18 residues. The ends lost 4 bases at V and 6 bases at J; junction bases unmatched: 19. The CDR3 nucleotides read TGCGCCAGCAGCCACCTCGACGGACTAGCCTTACGAGGGGATACGCAGTATTTT. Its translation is CASSHLDGLALRGDTQYF.

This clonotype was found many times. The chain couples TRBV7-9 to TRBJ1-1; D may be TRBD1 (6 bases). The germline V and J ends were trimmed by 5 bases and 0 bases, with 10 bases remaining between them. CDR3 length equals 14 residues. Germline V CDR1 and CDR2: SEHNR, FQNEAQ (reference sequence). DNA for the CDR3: TGTGCCAGCAGCCCTAAGGGGGTGAACACTGAAGCTTTCTTT. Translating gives CASSPKGVNTEAFF.

CDR3 in amino acids: CASSEYGGLAGANVLTF. For the CDR3, the DNA is TGTGCCAGCAGTGAATATGGGGGGTTAGCTGGGGCCAACGTCCTGACTTTC. The V and J genes are TRBV25-1 and TRBJ2-6, with a weak D call TRBD2 (6 bases). The germline CDR1 and CDR2 sequences are MGHDK and SYGVNS. This CDR3 has 17 residues. Trimming shortened V by 0 bases and J by 2 bases, and 11 bases separated the two germline ends.

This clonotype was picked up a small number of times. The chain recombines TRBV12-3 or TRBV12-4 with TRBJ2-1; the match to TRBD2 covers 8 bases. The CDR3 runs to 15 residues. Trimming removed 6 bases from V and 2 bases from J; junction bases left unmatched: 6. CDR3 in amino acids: CASRMGLGAYNEQFF. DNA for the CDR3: TGTGCCAGCAGAATGGGACTAGGGGCCTACAATGAGCAGTTCTTC.

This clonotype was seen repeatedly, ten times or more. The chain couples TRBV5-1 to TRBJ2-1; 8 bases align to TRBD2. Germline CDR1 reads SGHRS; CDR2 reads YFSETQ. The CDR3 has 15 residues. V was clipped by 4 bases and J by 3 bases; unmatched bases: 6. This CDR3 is CASSRAGGLYNEQFF. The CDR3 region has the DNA TGCGCCAGCAGCCGGGCGGGAGGTCTCTACAATGAGCAGTTCTTC.

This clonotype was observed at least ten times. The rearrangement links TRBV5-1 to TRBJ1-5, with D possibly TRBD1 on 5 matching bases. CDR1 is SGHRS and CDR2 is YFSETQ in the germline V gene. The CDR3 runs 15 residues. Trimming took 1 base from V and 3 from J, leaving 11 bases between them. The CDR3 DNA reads TGCGCCAGCAGCTTGCAGCCAGGGATCAATCAGCCCCAGCATTTT. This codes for CASSLQPGINQPQHF.

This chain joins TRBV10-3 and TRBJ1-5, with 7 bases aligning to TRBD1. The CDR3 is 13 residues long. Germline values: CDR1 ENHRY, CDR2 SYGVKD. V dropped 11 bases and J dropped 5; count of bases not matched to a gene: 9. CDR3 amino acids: CALRQGLDQPQHF. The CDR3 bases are TGTGCCCTCCGACAGGGCCTAGATCAGCCCCAGCATTTT.

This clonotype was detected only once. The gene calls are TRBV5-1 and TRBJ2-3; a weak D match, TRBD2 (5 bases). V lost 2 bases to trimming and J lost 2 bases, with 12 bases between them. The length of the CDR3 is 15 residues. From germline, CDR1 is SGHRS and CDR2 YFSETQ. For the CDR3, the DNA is TGCGCCAGCAGCTTTTTTACGGGATCCACAGATACGCAGTATTTT. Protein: CASSFFTGSTDTQYF.

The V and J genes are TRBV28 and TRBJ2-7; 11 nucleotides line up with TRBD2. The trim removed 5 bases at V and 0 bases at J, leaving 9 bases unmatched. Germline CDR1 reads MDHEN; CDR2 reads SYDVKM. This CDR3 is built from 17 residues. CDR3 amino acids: CASSPPLAGEPSYEQYF. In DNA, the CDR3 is TGTGCCAGCAGTCCCCCACTAGCGGGAGAGCCCTCCTACGAGCAGTACTTC.

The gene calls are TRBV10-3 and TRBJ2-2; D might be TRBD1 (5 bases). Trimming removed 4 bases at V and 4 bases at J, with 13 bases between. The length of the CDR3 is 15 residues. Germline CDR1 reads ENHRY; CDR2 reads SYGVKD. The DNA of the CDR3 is TGTGCCATCAGTGCCCACACAGGAGCCACCGGGGAGCTGTTTTTT. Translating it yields CAISAHTGATGELFF.

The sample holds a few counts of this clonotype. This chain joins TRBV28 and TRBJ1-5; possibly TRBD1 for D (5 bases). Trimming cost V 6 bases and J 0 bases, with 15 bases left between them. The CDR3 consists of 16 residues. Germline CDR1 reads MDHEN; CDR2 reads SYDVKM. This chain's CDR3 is CASRLTGTPSNQPQHF. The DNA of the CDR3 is TGTGCCAGCAGACTAACCGGGACCCCTAGCAATCAGCCCCAGCATTTT.

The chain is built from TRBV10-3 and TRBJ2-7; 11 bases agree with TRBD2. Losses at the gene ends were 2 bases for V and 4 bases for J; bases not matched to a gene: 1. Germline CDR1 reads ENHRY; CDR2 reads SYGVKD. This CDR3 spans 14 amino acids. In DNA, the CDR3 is TGTGCCATCAGTGAGGCTAGCGGGAGGTACGAGCAGTACTTC. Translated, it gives CAISEASGRYEQYF.

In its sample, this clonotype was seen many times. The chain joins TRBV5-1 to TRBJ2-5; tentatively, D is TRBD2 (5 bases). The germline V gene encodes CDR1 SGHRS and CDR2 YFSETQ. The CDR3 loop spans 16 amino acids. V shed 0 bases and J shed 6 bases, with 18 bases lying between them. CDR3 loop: CASSLDSLGGFQTQYF. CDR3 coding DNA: TGCGCCAGCAGCTTGGATAGTTTAGGAGGCTTCCAGACCCAGTACTTC.

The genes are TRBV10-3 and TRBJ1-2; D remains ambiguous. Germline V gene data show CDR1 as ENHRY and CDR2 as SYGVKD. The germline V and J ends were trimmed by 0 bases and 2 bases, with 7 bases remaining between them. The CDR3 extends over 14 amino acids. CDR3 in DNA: TGTGCCATCAGTGAGTCTGGAAGCAACTATGGCTACACCTTC. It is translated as CAISESGSNYGYTF.

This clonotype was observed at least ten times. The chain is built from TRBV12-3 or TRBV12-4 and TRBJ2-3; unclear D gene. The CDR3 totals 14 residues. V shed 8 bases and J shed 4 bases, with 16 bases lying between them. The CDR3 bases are TGTGCCAGCCAGTCACCCATCCCAGCAGATACGCAGTATTTT. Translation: CASQSPIPADTQYF.

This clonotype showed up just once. The CDR3 region has the DNA TGTGCCAGCAGCTCCCCCAGCCGGACGGCGGGAGTTAGGTACGAGCAGTACTTC. This encodes CASSSPSRTAGVRYEQYF. The V call is TRBV11-2, the J call TRBJ2-7; TRBD2 agrees at 7 bases. Germline CDR1 is SGHAT and CDR2 is FQNNGV. V trimming: 4 bases; J trimming: 4 bases; junction bases outside the gene matches: 19. The length of the CDR3 is 18 residues.

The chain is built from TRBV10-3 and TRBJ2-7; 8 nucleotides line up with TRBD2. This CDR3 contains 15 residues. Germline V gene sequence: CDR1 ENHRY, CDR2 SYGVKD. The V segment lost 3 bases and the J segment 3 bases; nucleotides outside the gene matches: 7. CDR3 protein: CAISDWVAGLYEQYV. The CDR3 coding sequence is TGTGCCATCAGTGATTGGGTAGCGGGGCTCTACGAGCAGTACGTC.

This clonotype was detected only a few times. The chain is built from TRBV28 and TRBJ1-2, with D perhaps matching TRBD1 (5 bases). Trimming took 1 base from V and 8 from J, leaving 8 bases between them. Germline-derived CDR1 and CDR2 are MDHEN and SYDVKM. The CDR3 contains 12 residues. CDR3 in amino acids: CASSLFEGGYTF. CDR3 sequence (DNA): TGTGCCAGCAGTTTATTTGAGGGGGGCTACACCTTC.

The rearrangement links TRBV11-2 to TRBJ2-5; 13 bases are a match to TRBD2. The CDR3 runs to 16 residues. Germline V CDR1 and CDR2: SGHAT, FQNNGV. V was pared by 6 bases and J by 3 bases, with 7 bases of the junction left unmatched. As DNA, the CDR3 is TGTGCCAGCAGACGACCTGGGACTAGCGGGAAAGAGACCCAGTACTTC. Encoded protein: CASRRPGTSGKETQYF.

In DNA, the CDR3 is TGTGCCAGCAGCTACAATACAGGGGCGGGCGGGGAGCTGTTTTTT. This encodes CASSYNTGAGGELFF. V and J are TRBV11-2 and TRBJ2-2; 7 bases line up with TRBD1. The ends lost 4 bases at V and 7 bases at J; junction bases unmatched: 9. This CDR3 contains 15 residues. Per germline, CDR1 SGHAT and CDR2 FQNNGV.

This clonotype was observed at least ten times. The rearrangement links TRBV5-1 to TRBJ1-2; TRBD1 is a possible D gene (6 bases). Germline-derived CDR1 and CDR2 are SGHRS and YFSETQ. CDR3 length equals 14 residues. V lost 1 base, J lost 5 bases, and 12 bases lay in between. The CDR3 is CASSLLQGTYGYTF. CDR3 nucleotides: TGCGCCAGCAGCTTGTTACAGGGTACTTATGGCTACACCTTC.

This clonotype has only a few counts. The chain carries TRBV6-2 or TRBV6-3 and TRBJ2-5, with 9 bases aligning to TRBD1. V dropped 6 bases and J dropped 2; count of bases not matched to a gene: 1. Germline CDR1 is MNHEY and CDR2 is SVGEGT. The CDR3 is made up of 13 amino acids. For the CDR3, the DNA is TGTGCCAGCAGGGGGACAGGGCAAGAGACCCAGTACTTC. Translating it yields CASRGTGQETQYF.

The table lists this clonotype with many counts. The CDR3 loop reads CASSLSGASTGELFF. The CDR3 nucleotides are TGCGCCAGCAGCCTTTCGGGTGCGAGCACCGGGGAGCTGTTTTTT. The chain employs TRBV4-1 and TRBJ2-2; D unresolved. The CDR3 is 15 residues long. V was clipped by 4 bases and J by 4 bases, with 13 bases between them. Looked up from germline, CDR1 is MGHRA and CDR2 is YSYEKL.

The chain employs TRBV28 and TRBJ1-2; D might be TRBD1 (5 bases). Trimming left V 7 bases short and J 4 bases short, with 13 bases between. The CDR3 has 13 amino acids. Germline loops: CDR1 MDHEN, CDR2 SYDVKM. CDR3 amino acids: CASKTGTIYGYTF. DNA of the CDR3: TGTGCCAGCAAAACCGGGACCATCTATGGCTACACCTTC.